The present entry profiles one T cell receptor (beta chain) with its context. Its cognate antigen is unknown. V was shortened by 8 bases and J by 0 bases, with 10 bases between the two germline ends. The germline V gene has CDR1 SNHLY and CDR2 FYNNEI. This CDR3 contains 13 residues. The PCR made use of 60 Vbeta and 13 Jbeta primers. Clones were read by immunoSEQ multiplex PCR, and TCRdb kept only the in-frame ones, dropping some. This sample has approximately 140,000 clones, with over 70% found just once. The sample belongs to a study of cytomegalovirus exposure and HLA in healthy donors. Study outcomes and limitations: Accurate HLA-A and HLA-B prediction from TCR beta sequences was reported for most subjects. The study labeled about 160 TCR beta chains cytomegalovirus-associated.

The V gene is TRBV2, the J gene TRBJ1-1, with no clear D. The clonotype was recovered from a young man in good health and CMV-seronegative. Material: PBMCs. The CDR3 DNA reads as TGTGCCAGCGGAGCGGAAATGAACACTGAAGCTTTCTTT. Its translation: CASGAEMNTEAFF.